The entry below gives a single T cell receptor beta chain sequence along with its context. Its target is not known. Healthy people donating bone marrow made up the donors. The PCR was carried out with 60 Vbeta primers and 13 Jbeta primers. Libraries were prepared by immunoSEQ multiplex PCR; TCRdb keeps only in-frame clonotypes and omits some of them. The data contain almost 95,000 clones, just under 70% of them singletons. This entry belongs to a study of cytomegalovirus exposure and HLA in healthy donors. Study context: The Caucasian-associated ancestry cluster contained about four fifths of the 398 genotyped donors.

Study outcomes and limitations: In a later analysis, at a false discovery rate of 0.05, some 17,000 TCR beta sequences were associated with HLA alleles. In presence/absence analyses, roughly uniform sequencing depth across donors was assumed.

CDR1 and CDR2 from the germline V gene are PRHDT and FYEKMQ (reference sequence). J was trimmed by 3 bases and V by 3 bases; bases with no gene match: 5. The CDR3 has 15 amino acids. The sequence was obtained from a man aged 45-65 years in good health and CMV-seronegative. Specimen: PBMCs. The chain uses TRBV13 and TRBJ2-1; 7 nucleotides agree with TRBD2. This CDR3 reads CASSLSGEGYNEQFF. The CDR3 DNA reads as TGTGCCAGCAGCTTGAGCGGGGAGGGCTACAATGAGCAGTTCTTC.